Below are 18 T cell receptor beta chains sequenced from a single sample in a study of blood T cell repertoires in COVID-19. The repertoire was sequenced with immunoSEQ multiplex PCR; TCRdb's copy has only in-frame clones and lacks some. The table includes approximately 150,000 clones, about four fifths detected once. The specimen was peripheral blood. These receptor sequences come from a woman in her sixties with COVID-19, enrolled during active disease.

The V call is TRBV11-2, the J call TRBJ1-6; a weak D match, TRBD1 (5 bases). The CDR3 has 14 residues. Germline-derived CDR1 and CDR2 are SGHAT and FQNNGV. Trimming pared 3 bases from V and 6 bases from J, leaving 9 bases between. The CDR3 sequence: CASSFLTVNSPLHF. CDR3 nucleotide sequence: TGTGCCAGCAGCTTTCTGACAGTTAATTCACCCCTCCACTTT.

The DNA of the CDR3 is TGTGCCAGCAGCTTGGTACAGGGGTATAGGAACTATGGCTACACCTTC. Encoded protein: CASSLVQGYRNYGYTF. The chain carries TRBV5-6 and TRBJ1-2; 7 nucleotides align to TRBD1. Germline-derived CDR1 and CDR2 are SGHDT and YYEEEE. V was clipped by 0 bases and J by 2 bases; unmatched bases: 7. The CDR3 length is 16 residues.

The rearrangement links TRBV13 to TRBJ2-5; 8 bases agree with TRBD2. Germline assignment: CDR1 PRHDT and CDR2 FYEKMQ (reference sequence). The CDR3 length is 19 residues. After removal of 5 bases from V and 3 bases from J, the junction contained 20 bases not matched to a gene. In nucleotides, the CDR3 is TGTGCCAGCAGCCCTGGCCGAGGACTAGCCCAAGACATAGAAGAGACCCAGTACTTC. As protein: CASSPGRGLAQDIEETQYF.

V gene TRBV11-2 combines with J gene TRBJ2-7; no definite D call. The germline V gene encodes CDR1 SGHAT and CDR2 FQNNGV. The length of the CDR3 is 15 residues. The V end lost 7 bases, the J end lost 0 bases, and 16 bases lay between the germline ends. The CDR3 nucleotides are TGTGCCAGCACCTTTAGTCGTCACAGCTCCTACGAGCAGTACGTC. This sequence encodes CASTFSRHSSYEQYV.

The rearrangement uses TRBV5-1 and TRBJ1-2; 10 bases are shared with TRBD1. Germline CDR1 reads SGHRS; CDR2 reads YFSETQ. The V gene end was trimmed by 3 bases and the J gene end by 6 bases; junction bases not matched to a gene: 2. This CDR3 spans 13 amino acids. Written as DNA, the CDR3 is TGCGCCAGCAGCTCAGGACAGGGGGATGGCTACACCTTC. Encoded protein: CASSSGQGDGYTF.

V gene TRBV7-2 combines with J gene TRBJ2-7; 9 bases are shared with TRBD2. CDR1 is SGHTA and CDR2 is FQGNSA in the germline V gene. V was clipped by 3 bases and J by 0 bases; unmatched bases: 9. The CDR3 has 17 residues. CDR3 sequence (DNA): TGTGCCAGCAGCTTTGTGAGGGCGGGAGGGGGCTCCTACGAGCAGTACTTC. Protein sequence: CASSFVRAGGGSYEQYF. Combining the CDR3 with reference TRBV7-2 and TRBJ2-7 gives the whole variable domain GAGVSQSPSNKVTEKGKDVELRCDPISGHTALYWYRQSLGQGLEFLIYFQGNSAPDKSGLPSDRFSAERTGGSVSTLTIQRTQQEDSAVYLCASSFVRAGGGSYEQYFGPGTRLTVT.

In this sample, this clone turned up a few times. CDR3 amino acids: CASSSPRQALGYTF. DNA of the CDR3: TGTGCCAGCAGCTCACCGAGACAGGCTCTTGGCTACACCTTC. J is TRBJ1-2 and V is TRBV7-3; maybe TRBD1 (6 bases). V shed 4 bases and J shed 7 bases, with 16 bases lying between them. The CDR3 length is 14 residues. Germline V gene lookup returns CDR1 SGHTA and CDR2 FQGTGA.

Notes on this clone: This same CDR3 is encoded by further DNA sequences in the sample. This sequence joins TRBV5-4 and TRBJ2-5; the match to TRBD2 covers 9 bases. J gave up 1 base and V 2 bases, and 0 bases lay outside the gene matches. This CDR3 is built from 14 residues. CDR1 and CDR2 from the germline V gene are SGHNT and YYREEE (reference sequence). CDR3 coding DNA: TGTGCCAGCAGCTTAGCGGGGGGCCAAGAGACCCAGTACTTC. Its translation is CASSLAGGQETQYF.

The J gene is TRBJ2-3, the V gene TRBV5-1; D call uncertain. CDR3 length: 15 residues. V dropped 0 bases and J dropped 0 bases, with 8 bases sitting between them. Germline-derived CDR1 and CDR2 are SGHRS and YFSETQ. CDR3 amino acids: CASSLASFSTDTQYF. The CDR3 coding sequence is TGCGCCAGCAGCTTGGCTTCGTTTAGCACAGATACGCAGTATTTT.

This clone was counted many times. The CDR3 bases are TGTGCCATCAGTCCGGGGGGCAGCTCCTATAATTCACCCCTCCACTTT. It translates to CAISPGGSSYNSPLHF. The chain carries TRBV10-3 and TRBJ1-6; possible D gene TRBD1, 6 bases. This CDR3 has 16 amino acids. Trimming took 5 bases from V and 0 from J, leaving 11 bases between them. Germline CDR1 and CDR2: ENHRY and SYGVKD.

Only a few counts were recorded for this clone. This sequence joins TRBV15 and TRBJ2-5; 7 positions agree with TRBD2. The CDR3 consists of 14 residues. V lost 1 base and J lost 1; bases outside the gene matches: 0. Germline V CDR1 and CDR2: LNHNV, YYDKDF (reference sequence). The CDR3 is CATSRAGGQETQYF. CDR3 in DNA: TGTGCCACCAGCAGAGCGGGGGGCCAAGAGACCCAGTACTTC.

The chain uses TRBV7-8 and TRBJ2-7; D might be TRBD2 (7 bases). The CDR3 runs to 16 residues. V was clipped by 7 bases and J by 2 bases, with 21 bases between them. Per the germline V gene, CDR1 is SGHVS and CDR2 is FQNEAQ. The CDR3, as DNA: TGTGCCAGCAACCCGCGAGAGAGGGGGGGGACCTACGAGCAGTACTTC. Its translation: CASNPRERGGTYEQYF.

This clone appeared a few times. The chain employs TRBV10-3 and TRBJ2-1; the match to TRBD2 covers 8 bases. Losses at the gene ends were 2 bases for V and 6 bases for J; bases not matched to a gene: 12. The CDR3 covers 17 residues. Germline lookup yields CDR1 ENHRY and CDR2 SYGVKD. The CDR3 nucleotides read TGTGCCATCAGTGAGCCCGGTCCCAGCGGGAGTGTCAATGAGCAGTTCTTC. It is translated as CAISEPGPSGSVNEQFF.

This clone was picked up a small number of times. This chain uses TRBV7-8 with TRBJ2-1; a possible D gene is TRBD1 (5 bases). The CDR3 contains 13 residues. Germline CDR1 reads SGHVS; CDR2 reads FQNEAQ. V was trimmed by 0 bases and J by 7 bases, leaving 7 bases between them. The CDR3 protein is CASSLARENEQFF. CDR3 nucleotide sequence: TGTGCCAGCAGCTTAGCCAGGGAAAATGAGCAGTTCTTC.

This sequence joins TRBV19 and TRBJ2-1; TRBD1 agrees at 10 bases. The CDR3 has 18 residues. V lost 2 bases, J lost 7 bases, and 14 bases stayed unmatched. CDR1 is LNHDA, CDR2 SQIVND, per germline (reference sequence). The CDR3 protein is CASSINGPGTGVTNEQFF. The CDR3 DNA reads as TGTGCCAGTAGTATAAACGGGCCTGGGACAGGGGTTACAAATGAGCAGTTCTTC.

The V call is TRBV29-1, the J call TRBJ1-6; D is ambiguous. The CDR3 totals 12 residues. Germline assignment: CDR1 SQVTM and CDR2 ANQGSEA. In nucleotides, the CDR3 is TGCGTAGCGAGGCTGGGAAATTCACCCCTCCACTTT. This codes for CVARLGNSPLHF.

The rearrangement links TRBV9 to TRBJ2-1, with 8 positions matching TRBD2. The CDR3 is made up of 15 amino acids. The V gene end was trimmed by 0 bases and the J gene end by 7 bases; junction bases not matched to a gene: 6. Germline CDR1 SGDLS, CDR2 YYNGEE. This CDR3 reads CASSVENGRVNEQFF. CDR3 nucleotide sequence: TGTGCCAGCAGCGTAGAAAACGGGAGGGTAAATGAGCAGTTCTTC.

This chain joins TRBV28 and TRBJ2-4, with 8 bases identical to TRBD2. The junction had 6 bases not matched to a gene; V was cut back by 2 bases and J by 3 bases. The CDR3 extends over 16 amino acids. Germline CDR1 is MDHEN and CDR2 is SYDVKM. The CDR3 bases are TGTGCCAGCAGTTTAGCAGCGGGAGCCGTCAAAAACATTCAGTACTTC. Residues: CASSLAAGAVKNIQYF.